This T cell receptor beta chain is from a study of blood T cell repertoires in COVID-19 (dated by TCRdb to the early 2020s). Some background on the complete study: Samples covering the acute and convalescent phases of COVID-19 were provided by collaborators in the United States, Italy and Spain. A de-identified subject ID, COVID-19 status, age in years and sex were almost always included in the sample metadata. The repertoires were released in a freely available public database meant as a resource for research on the immune response to SARS-CoV-2. Subjects who had been exposed to COVID-19, were actively infected with it, or had recovered from it provided the deeply sampled blood TCRbeta repertoires that made up the dataset. Samples were obtained from the ongoing ImmuneRACE study (first 160 participants) and from over a thousand subjects provided by 6 global collaborators. The material from the prospective study consisted of cDNA or gDNA derived from T cells, B-cell-depleted T cells, or PBMCs. HLA class I and class II types, where available, came from metadata supplied by the sample provider rather than from assay-based typing. Study-wide conclusions, independent of this receptor: The amount of clinical and demographic metadata varied by source and participant and was provided uncurated.

Trimmed from V: 6 bases; trimmed from J: 0 bases; junction bases lacking a gene match: 7. Reading from cysteine to phenylalanine, the CDR3 counts 16 amino acids. Kept here is only the CDR3 DNA, which spans 48 bases and is read in frame from base 1. Reading the germline V gene gives CDR1 SNHLY and CDR2 FYNNEI. TCRbeta CDR3 regions were amplified from genomic DNA by means of the immunoSEQ Assay, a bias-controlled multiplex PCR. The original methods were these. Within the assay, amplification of reference gene primers was used to estimate how many nucleated cells each sample contained. To quantify the absolute abundance of each unique TCRbeta CDR3 rearrangement, sequence reads were collapsed and filtered. For each sample, productive Simpson clonality was calculated by taking the square root of Simpson's diversity index across productive rearrangements. Held by TCRdb, this immuneACCESS table contains in-frame sequences only and omits some clones. Under half of the omission traces to an unresolved V gene where checked; the cause of the rest is unknown. Clone size and the V and J calls come from that table; the DNA yielded D and trimming. This sample has over 350,000 clones in its table, and about 83% of those were observed once. The biggest ten clones account for about 9.4% of the sample.

About this clone: No cognate antigen has been identified for it. No clone much larger than this one lies a single base away; base qualities are absent.

Enrolling through a virtual design, the prospective study's participants ranged in age from roughly 18 to 89 years and lived across roughly 23 United States geographic areas. To assign participants to cohorts, the prospective study relied on clinical history that participants themselves reported in a screening survey and a study questionnaire. Recovered participants in ImmuneRACE Cohort 3 were defined by two consecutive negative NP/OP PCR tests, clearance by a healthcare professional, or resolution of symptoms. Each participant in the prospective study had whole blood, serum and a nasopharyngeal or oropharyngeal swab collected by mobile phlebotomists. Over a roughly two-month period, participants in the prospective study had the option of providing additional blood draws and questionnaires. Prospective study blood samples were shipped either frozen or at room temperature before DNA extraction.

In this chain, TRBV2 is recombined with TRBJ1-4; 7 central nucleotides agree with TRBD1. Sequenced sample: PBMCs or T cells enriched from blood (not recorded which). The clonotype was recovered from a woman in her fifties or sixties who had recovered from COVID-19. The bases read TGTGCCAGCAGGGGGACAGTAATTCCAACTAATGAAAAACTGTTTTTT. It codes for CASRGTVIPTNEKLFF.